The rows below give T cell receptor beta chains drawn from one sample of a study of cytomegalovirus exposure and HLA in healthy donors. Produced via immunoSEQ multiplex PCR; TCRdb's table is partial and in-frame only. The top ten clones hold 1.5% of a sample with 150,000 to 250,000 clones, 79% of them seen once. Specimen: PBMCs. The source of these receptors is a girl between 5 and 17 years old in good health and CMV-seropositive. The CDR3 runs from the conserved cysteine through the conserved F or W. Fields, in order: D gene, clone size, V gene, J gene, CDR3 protein, CDR3 DNA. D genes are given only for firm matches. Expanded clones get a size class; other rows say once, few or many, or leave the size out.

D: .; size: .; V: TRBV27; J: TRBJ1-2; CDR3: CASSLTLGGGYTF; DNA: TGTGCCAGCAGTTTAACCTTAGGGGGAGGCTACACCTTC
D: TRBD1; size: .; V: TRBV6-5; J: TRBJ1-6; CDR3: CASKDKGTASSPLHF; DNA: TGTGCCAGCAAGGACAAGGGGACAGCTAGCTCACCCCTCCACTTT
D: TRBD1; size: .; V: TRBV5-4; J: TRBJ1-6; CDR3: CASSSLSTGMTSPLHF; DNA: TGTGCCAGCAGCTCCCTATCGACAGGGATGACTTCACCCCTCCACTTT
D: TRBD2; size: .; V: TRBV29-1; J: TRBJ2-1; CDR3: CSVTGGLYNEQFF; DNA: TGCAGCGTGACGGGGGGGCTTTACAATGAGCAGTTCTTC
D: .; size: few; V: TRBV7-2; J: TRBJ1-2; CDR3: CASSSEIAGQGHGYTF; DNA: TGTGCCAGCAGTAGCGAGATAGCGGGTCAGGGTCATGGCTACACCTTC
D: .; size: .; V: TRBV6-6; J: TRBJ2-2; CDR3: CASNPPGGENGELFF; DNA: TGTGCCAGCAACCCCCCGGGCGGGGAGAACGGGGAGCTGTTTTTT
D: .; size: .; V: TRBV27; J: TRBJ1-1; CDR3: CASSSIPGAEAFF; DNA: TGTGCCAGCAGTTCAATCCCAGGGGCTGAAGCTTTCTTT
D: .; size: .; V: TRBV2; J: TRBJ2-1; CDR3: CASSRDTRNEQFF; DNA: TGTGCCAGCAGTCGGGACACTAGGAATGAGCAGTTCTTC
D: TRBD1; size: .; V: TRBV2; J: TRBJ1-6; CDR3: CASSPTGANSPLHF; DNA: TGTGCCAGCAGTCCAACAGGGGCGAATTCACCCCTCCACTTT
D: .; size: .; V: TRBV10-1; J: TRBJ2-3; CDR3: CASSGPGLGTDTQYF; DNA: TGCGCCAGCAGTGGCCCGGGACTCGGCACAGATACGCAGTATTTT
D: TRBD1; size: .; V: TRBV14; J: TRBJ1-4; CDR3: CASSPRTGPEKLFF; DNA: TGTGCCAGCAGCCCACGGACAGGTCCTGAAAAACTGTTTTTT
D: .; size: .; V: TRBV7-2; J: TRBJ2-7; CDR3: CASSLGRTYEQYF; DNA: TGTGCCAGCAGCTTGGGGCGGACCTACGAGCAGTACTTC
D: TRBD1; size: .; V: TRBV11-3; J: TRBJ2-1; CDR3: CASSMGQSSYNEQFF; DNA: TGTGCCAGCAGCATGGGACAGAGCTCCTACAATGAGCAGTTCTTC
D: TRBD1; size: .; V: TRBV29-1; J: TRBJ2-1; CDR3: CSVEGWGTANPHGMEQFF; DNA: TGCAGCGTTGAAGGGTGGGGGACAGCGAACCCCCACGGGATGGAGCAGTTCTTC
D: TRBD2; size: .; V: TRBV7-2; J: TRBJ2-3; CDR3: CASSPGLDTDTQYF; DNA: TGTGCCAGCAGCCCAGGACTAGACACAGATACGCAGTATTTT
D: .; size: .; V: TRBV28; J: TRBJ2-7; CDR3: CASSLIPRGRGAYEQYF; DNA: TGTGCCAGCAGCCTTATACCGAGGGGGCGCGGGGCCTACGAGCAGTACTTC
D: TRBD1; size: few; V: TRBV10-2; J: TRBJ1-2; CDR3: CASSSAGTGHTF; DNA: TGCGCCAGCAGTTCGGCCGGGACAGGGCACACCTTC
D: .; size: .; V: TRBV7-2; J: TRBJ1-3; CDR3: CASSSLRGGSSSGNTIYF; DNA: TGTGCCAGCAGCTCCCTCCGGGGGGGCTCGAGCTCTGGAAACACCATATATTTT
D: .; size: .; V: TRBV5-6; J: TRBJ1-6; CDR3: CASSRDNSPLHF; DNA: TGTGCCAGCAGCCGGGATAATTCACCCCTCCACTTT
D: .; size: .; V: TRBV9; J: TRBJ2-5; CDR3: CASRNGHFQETQYF; DNA: TGTGCCAGCCGCAACGGACACTTCCAAGAGACCCAGTACTTC
D: .; size: .; V: TRBV15; J: TRBJ1-4; CDR3: CASGRNLNEKLFF; DNA: TGTGCCAGCGGGCGGAACCTTAATGAAAAACTGTTTTTT
D: .; size: .; V: TRBV11-2; J: TRBJ2-5; CDR3: CASSLAAVQETQYF; DNA: TGTGCCAGCAGCTTAGCGGCGGTCCAAGAGACCCAGTACTTC
D: .; size: .; V: TRBV18; J: TRBJ1-2; CDR3: CASSPGSGSNYGYTF; DNA: TGTGCCAGCTCACCAGGGTCCGGGTCCAACTATGGCTACACCTTC
D: .; size: .; V: TRBV29-1; J: TRBJ2-7; CDR3: CSVSSLQNSEQYF; DNA: TGCAGCGTTTCCTCATTACAGAACAGCGAGCAGTACTTC
D: TRBD1; size: .; V: TRBV4-2; J: TRBJ2-1; CDR3: CASSLDRQGVQFF; DNA: TGTGCCAGCAGCCTAGACCGACAGGGGGTCCAGTTCTTC
D: .; size: .; V: TRBV21-1; J: TRBJ1-2; CDR3: CASSWTGYGYTF; DNA: TGTGCCAGCTCGTGGACAGGCTATGGCTACACCTTC
D: .; size: .; V: TRBV5-6; J: TRBJ1-2; CDR3: CASREGRGDDYGYTF; DNA: TGTGCCAGCAGGGAGGGGCGTGGGGATGACTATGGCTACACCTTC
D: .; size: .; V: TRBV4-3; J: TRBJ1-4; CDR3: CASSQDFPDRPNEKLFF; DNA: TGCGCCAGCAGCCAAGACTTCCCGGACAGACCGAATGAAAAACTGTTTTTT
D: .; size: .; V: TRBV2; J: TRBJ2-2; CDR3: CASSERTANTGELFF; DNA: TGTGCCAGCAGCGAACGGACAGCGAACACCGGGGAGCTGTTTTTT
D: .; size: .; V: TRBV10-3; J: TRBJ2-7; CDR3: CASGSTYEQYF; DNA: TGTGCCTCGGGATCTACCTACGAGCAGTACTTC
D: .; size: few; V: TRBV9; J: TRBJ1-1; CDR3: CASSPPTHMNTEAFF; DNA: TGTGCCAGCAGCCCTCCTACGCATATGAACACTGAAGCTTTCTTT
D: .; size: .; V: TRBV10-2; J: TRBJ2-2; CDR3: CASTSTQQGTGELFF; DNA: TGCGCCAGCACCTCGACACAACAGGGAACCGGGGAGCTGTTTTTT
D: .; size: .; V: TRBV4-3; J: TRBJ2-1; CDR3: CASSQALSGVYNEQFF; DNA: TGCGCCAGCAGCCAAGCGTTGAGCGGAGTTTACAATGAGCAGTTCTTC
D: TRBD1; size: .; V: TRBV19; J: TRBJ2-1; CDR3: CASNRGSYNEQFF; DNA: TGTGCCAGTAACAGGGGAAGCTACAATGAGCAGTTCTTC